The subject of this entry is one T cell receptor (beta chain). Antigen unknown. An Oncomine TCR Beta short-read assay was used to sequence the DNA from cultured CD4+ T cells. TCRdb used MiXCR to reprocess the PCR reads, holding one entry per CDR3 protein. Among over 20,000 distinct CDR3 sequences, about 52% were seen once, and the ten largest hold around 4.2%. This sample is drawn from a study of vaccination and CD4 T cells after COVID-19. Study-wide context: The convalescents were made up of six males and four females, two of whom were Hispanic.

Documented treatment: roughly ten-day PBMC culture with coronavirus spike peptide pools or control peptides (ViraFEST assay). The CDR3 is 16 amino acids. Germline CDR1 SGHAT, CDR2 FQDESV (reference sequence). V lost 3 bases and J lost 1, with 15 bases in between. J is TRBJ1-1 and V is TRBV11-1, with D maybe TRBD1 (5 bases). What was sequenced was CD4+ T cells from blood, cultured in vitro. The clonotype comes from a human donor who had recovered from COVID-19. CDR3 residues: CASSLALGDSNTEAFF. The CDR3 DNA follows: TGTGCCAGCAGCTTGGCCTTGGGGGACTCGAACACTGAAGCTTTCTTT. The full variable domain, in which reference TRBV11-1 and TRBJ1-1 provide the parts outside the CDR3, is EAEVAQSPRYKITEKSQAVAFWCDPISGHATLYWYRQILGQGPELLVQFQDESVVDDSQLPKDRFSAERLKGVDSTLKIQPAELGDSAMYLCASSLALGDSNTEAFFGQGTRLTVV.